The clone carrying this TCR beta chain was detected a few times. Its matching antigen is unknown. This entry belongs to a study of blood T cells in healthy people across ages. Study-wide results and limits: In these data, TCR beta diversity tracked strongly with naive T cell percentage. Older individuals had lower TCR beta diversity per million T cells (the decline was roughly linear).

The CDR3 is 14 residues long. Trimming removed 0 bases at V and 1 base at J, with 6 bases between. Germline CDR1 reads SGHDN; CDR2 reads FVKESK. Each sample yielded at least 5 micrograms of PBMC total RNA. Alongside a J-beta primer mix, a sample-barcoded 5' primer served in a second PCR lasting about 7 to 12 cycles. TCRdb itself ran the 5' RACE reads through MiXCR, one entry per CDR3 protein. The data show more than 1,000,000 distinct CDR3 sequences, about 23% seen once. These data were also filed under a second study, of T cells of mothers and their children.

The gene calls are TRBV14 and TRBJ1-2; D is ambiguous. Sequenced sample: blood. This TCR was sampled from a girl aged 2-10 years in good health. This CDR3 reads CASSQESYNYGYTF. CDR3 nucleotides: TGTGCCAGCAGCCAAGAGTCATATAACTATGGCTACACCTTC.